Here is one TCR beta chain with its context. Antigen specificity is unknown. The source of the sample is a study of monozygotic twins with inflammatory bowel disease. Study results and limitations: Especially with disease activity, IBD patients had fewer clonotypes in common with others than healthy twins did.

The CDR3 consists of 15 residues. Germline lookup yields CDR1 SEHNR and CDR2 FQNEAQ (reference sequence). Each UMI harboured a 6-nucleotide sample barcode and was appended via template switching. Using the 5' RACE reads, TCRdb records one entry per CDR3 protein without DNA. The listing contains a few hundred thousand distinct CDR3 sequences. The TCR sequence derives from a human donor with ulcerative colitis or Crohn's disease, or a healthy co-twin of an affected twin (not recorded which). The V gene is TRBV7-9, the J gene TRBJ2-3; TCRdb's D call of TRBD1 is untestable without DNA. Specimen: blood. The CDR3 sequence is CASSSVDRARDTQYF.